This paragraph reports one T cell receptor (beta chain). V was shortened by 0 bases and J by 1 base, with 10 bases between the two germline ends. The CDR3 is 15 residues long. Germline loops: CDR1 SGDLS, CDR2 YYNGEE. It was with 60 Vbeta and 13 Jbeta primers that the PCR ran. The assay was immunoSEQ multiplex PCR, and TCRdb's table has in-frame clones only and misses some. The data show about 200,000 clones, roughly 80% seen once. This entry belongs to a study of cytomegalovirus exposure and HLA in healthy donors. The sequencing input was PBMCs. This chain links TRBV9 with TRBJ1-1; D not resolved. This sequence was found in a woman aged 50 to 60 in good health and CMV-seropositive. The CDR3 region has the DNA TGTGCCAGCAGCGTAGGAAGTGGAGAGAACACTGAAGCTTTCTTT. Protein: CASSVGSGENTEAFF.